This note documents a single T cell receptor beta chain sequence. Its antigen is currently unknown. This table comes from immunoSEQ multiplex PCR, and its TCRdb copy is limited to in-frame clones, with some not included. The profile shows some 96,000 clones, 92% of them singletons. This CDR3 contains 16 residues. V shed 2 bases and J 5 bases; nucleotides not matched to a gene: 9. Germline V lookup: CDR1 SGHDN, CDR2 FVKESK. The sample originates from a study of PD-1 blockade in classical Hodgkin lymphoma. Every patient experienced relapse after autologous stem cell transplantation, and brentuximab vedotin exposure varied. Findings and caveats of the study: A significant rise in TCR diversity by C4D1 was seen for CD4+ but not CD8+ cells.

This chain uses TRBV14 with TRBJ1-2, with TRBD1 matching 9 bases. This receptor was obtained from a human donor with classical Hodgkin lymphoma. The source material was peripheral blood mononuclear cells (PBMCs), sampled at baseline. CDR3 in DNA: TGTGCCAGCAGCCAATTCTTTGGGACAGGGCTTTATGGCTACACCTTC. Translating it yields CASSQFFGTGLYGYTF.